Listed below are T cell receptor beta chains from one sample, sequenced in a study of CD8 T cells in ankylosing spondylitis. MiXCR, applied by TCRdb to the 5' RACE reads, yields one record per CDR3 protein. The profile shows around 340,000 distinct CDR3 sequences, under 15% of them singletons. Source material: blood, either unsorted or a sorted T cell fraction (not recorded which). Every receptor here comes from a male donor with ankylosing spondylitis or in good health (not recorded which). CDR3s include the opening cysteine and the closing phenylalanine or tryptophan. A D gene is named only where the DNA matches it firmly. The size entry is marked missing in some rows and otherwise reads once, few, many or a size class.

cdr3_aa: CASSIQGPRSPLHF; cdr3_length: 14; d_call: .; v_call: TRBV12-3/TRBV12-4; clone_size: few; j_call: TRBJ1-6
cdr3_aa: CASSRADANYGYTF; cdr3_length: 14; d_call: .; v_call: TRBV7-8; clone_size: .; j_call: TRBJ1-2
cdr3_aa: CASSEFEGVRGEQFF; cdr3_length: 15; d_call: .; v_call: TRBV25-1; clone_size: few; j_call: TRBJ2-1
cdr3_aa: CASHGGGDNTDTQYF; cdr3_length: 15; d_call: .; v_call: TRBV5-5; clone_size: .; j_call: TRBJ2-3
cdr3_aa: CASSFEERNSPLHF; cdr3_length: 14; d_call: .; v_call: TRBV5-1; clone_size: few; j_call: TRBJ1-6
cdr3_aa: CSARSGTPTGELFF; cdr3_length: 14; d_call: .; v_call: TRBV20-1; clone_size: few; j_call: TRBJ2-2
cdr3_aa: CASSRMDRPNTEAFF; cdr3_length: 15; d_call: TRBD1; v_call: TRBV14; clone_size: .; j_call: TRBJ1-1
cdr3_aa: CASSFRRAPDTQYF; cdr3_length: 14; d_call: .; v_call: TRBV12-3/TRBV12-4; clone_size: many; j_call: TRBJ2-3
cdr3_aa: CASSQPHYGYTF; cdr3_length: 12; d_call: .; v_call: TRBV4-1; clone_size: .; j_call: TRBJ1-2
cdr3_aa: CASSYKLGTGWNQPQHF; cdr3_length: 17; d_call: TRBD1; v_call: TRBV6-5; clone_size: .; j_call: TRBJ1-5
cdr3_aa: CASSPRGLYNEQFF; cdr3_length: 14; d_call: .; v_call: TRBV9; clone_size: few; j_call: TRBJ2-1
cdr3_aa: CASSYSSRGETDTQYF; cdr3_length: 16; d_call: .; v_call: TRBV6-5; clone_size: few; j_call: TRBJ2-3
cdr3_aa: CASSPGSGMNTEAFF; cdr3_length: 15; d_call: .; v_call: TRBV7-2; clone_size: few; j_call: TRBJ1-1
cdr3_aa: CASSLVGLNYGYTF; cdr3_length: 14; d_call: .; v_call: TRBV5-1; clone_size: few; j_call: TRBJ1-2
cdr3_aa: CASSEDSLSTEAFF; cdr3_length: 14; d_call: .; v_call: TRBV7-9; clone_size: few; j_call: TRBJ1-1
cdr3_aa: CATSDSTSSSYNEQFF; cdr3_length: 16; d_call: .; v_call: TRBV24-1; clone_size: .; j_call: TRBJ2-1
cdr3_aa: CASSLASLEAEAFF; cdr3_length: 14; d_call: .; v_call: TRBV5-1; clone_size: few; j_call: TRBJ1-1
cdr3_aa: CASKEREGLRHEQFF; cdr3_length: 15; d_call: TRBD2; v_call: TRBV2; clone_size: .; j_call: TRBJ2-1
cdr3_aa: CASSLLGGTSGRRDTQYF; cdr3_length: 18; d_call: TRBD2; v_call: TRBV11-1; clone_size: .; j_call: TRBJ2-3
cdr3_aa: CSAIEQGRLGGYTF; cdr3_length: 14; d_call: .; v_call: TRBV20-1; clone_size: few; j_call: TRBJ1-2
cdr3_aa: CASSLGGGTLGDEQFF; cdr3_length: 16; d_call: TRBD2; v_call: TRBV12-3/TRBV12-4; clone_size: many; j_call: TRBJ2-1
cdr3_aa: CASSPRAQGGYTF; cdr3_length: 13; d_call: .; v_call: TRBV18; clone_size: few; j_call: TRBJ1-2
cdr3_aa: CASSSPKGRRTDTQYF; cdr3_length: 16; d_call: .; v_call: TRBV7-9; clone_size: few; j_call: TRBJ2-3
cdr3_aa: CAISEKGEQYF; cdr3_length: 11; d_call: .; v_call: TRBV10-3; clone_size: .; j_call: TRBJ2-7
cdr3_aa: CASSPGQGLGTEAFF; cdr3_length: 15; d_call: TRBD1; v_call: TRBV11-2; clone_size: many; j_call: TRBJ1-1
cdr3_aa: CASSYRGTGGYTF; cdr3_length: 13; d_call: .; v_call: TRBV6-5; clone_size: .; j_call: TRBJ1-2
cdr3_aa: CASSQQGLVYGYTF; cdr3_length: 14; d_call: TRBD1; v_call: TRBV12-3/TRBV12-4; clone_size: .; j_call: TRBJ1-2
cdr3_aa: CASSFPAGTQFF; cdr3_length: 12; d_call: .; v_call: TRBV5-6; clone_size: .; j_call: TRBJ2-1
cdr3_aa: CASSQKPGLAGGSFQETQYF; cdr3_length: 20; d_call: TRBD2; v_call: TRBV4-1; clone_size: few; j_call: TRBJ2-5
cdr3_aa: CASSFGTGDF; cdr3_length: 10; d_call: TRBD1; v_call: TRBV27; clone_size: .; j_call: TRBJ2-7
cdr3_aa: CASSQDRGTGGDTEAFF; cdr3_length: 17; d_call: TRBD1; v_call: TRBV4-2; clone_size: .; j_call: TRBJ1-1
cdr3_aa: CASSLAGSQNIQYF; cdr3_length: 14; d_call: .; v_call: TRBV7-8; clone_size: few; j_call: TRBJ2-4
cdr3_aa: CASSFSGGQPQHF; cdr3_length: 13; d_call: .; v_call: TRBV12-3/TRBV12-4; clone_size: many; j_call: TRBJ1-5
cdr3_aa: CASSPNPTGPREQYF; cdr3_length: 15; d_call: .; v_call: TRBV7-2; clone_size: .; j_call: TRBJ2-7
cdr3_aa: CASTPWGGLNQPQHF; cdr3_length: 15; d_call: .; v_call: TRBV19; clone_size: few; j_call: TRBJ1-5
cdr3_aa: CASSSSADTQYF; cdr3_length: 12; d_call: .; v_call: TRBV7-9; clone_size: few; j_call: TRBJ2-3
cdr3_aa: CASSEWYSGPDTQYF; cdr3_length: 15; d_call: .; v_call: TRBV25-1; clone_size: .; j_call: TRBJ2-3
cdr3_aa: CASSLWVGQPQHF; cdr3_length: 13; d_call: .; v_call: TRBV12-3/TRBV12-4; clone_size: many; j_call: TRBJ1-5
cdr3_aa: CASSKVGRPLGYTF; cdr3_length: 14; d_call: .; v_call: TRBV21-1; clone_size: .; j_call: TRBJ1-2
cdr3_aa: CAISESAASQLAKNIQYF; cdr3_length: 18; d_call: .; v_call: TRBV10-3; clone_size: few; j_call: TRBJ2-4
cdr3_aa: CASSLRQNTDTQYF; cdr3_length: 14; d_call: .; v_call: TRBV5-1; clone_size: .; j_call: TRBJ2-3
cdr3_aa: CASSETIRRHNEQFF; cdr3_length: 15; d_call: .; v_call: TRBV25-1; clone_size: .; j_call: TRBJ2-1
cdr3_aa: CASGLGQGNVQDTQYF; cdr3_length: 16; d_call: TRBD1; v_call: TRBV12-5; clone_size: .; j_call: TRBJ2-3
cdr3_aa: CSAMGGPRTGELFF; cdr3_length: 14; d_call: .; v_call: TRBV20-1; clone_size: few; j_call: TRBJ2-2
cdr3_aa: CASSLRRTGELFF; cdr3_length: 13; d_call: .; v_call: TRBV7-2; clone_size: few; j_call: TRBJ2-2
cdr3_aa: CSGELFRDRLNTEAFF; cdr3_length: 16; d_call: TRBD1; v_call: TRBV20-1; clone_size: .; j_call: TRBJ1-1
cdr3_aa: CASSQYGGDTDTQYF; cdr3_length: 15; d_call: TRBD2; v_call: TRBV7-2; clone_size: .; j_call: TRBJ2-3
cdr3_aa: CASSLRGGGTGELFF; cdr3_length: 15; d_call: .; v_call: TRBV5-1; clone_size: .; j_call: TRBJ2-2
cdr3_aa: CASSQVFGGGETQYF; cdr3_length: 15; d_call: .; v_call: TRBV3-1; clone_size: .; j_call: TRBJ2-5
cdr3_aa: CAAGGSTDTQYF; cdr3_length: 12; d_call: .; v_call: TRBV24-1; clone_size: .; j_call: TRBJ2-3
cdr3_aa: CASSSTTGGGKNIQYF; cdr3_length: 16; d_call: TRBD1; v_call: TRBV19; clone_size: few; j_call: TRBJ2-4